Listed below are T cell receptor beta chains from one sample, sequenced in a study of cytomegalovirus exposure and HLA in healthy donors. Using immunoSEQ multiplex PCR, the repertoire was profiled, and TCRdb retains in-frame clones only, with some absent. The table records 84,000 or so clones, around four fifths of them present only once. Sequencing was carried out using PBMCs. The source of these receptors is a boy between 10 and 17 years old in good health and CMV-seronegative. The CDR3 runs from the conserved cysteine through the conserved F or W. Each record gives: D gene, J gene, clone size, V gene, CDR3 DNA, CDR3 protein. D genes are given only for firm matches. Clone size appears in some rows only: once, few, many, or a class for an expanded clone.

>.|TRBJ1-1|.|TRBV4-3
TGCGCCAGCAGCCAAGATCGGGTCACGAACACTGAAGCTTTCTTT
CASSQDRVTNTEAFF
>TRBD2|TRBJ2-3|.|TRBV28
TGTGCCAGCAGTTTAGCGGGGGCAGATACGCAGTATTTT
CASSLAGADTQYF
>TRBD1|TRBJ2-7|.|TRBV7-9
TGTGCCAGCAGCTTATGGACAGGGGATTACGAGCAGTACTTC
CASSLWTGDYEQYF
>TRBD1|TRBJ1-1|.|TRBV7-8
TGTGCCAGCAGTAACCTCACCCCAGGGGGGAAAACTGAAGCTTTCTTT
CASSNLTPGGKTEAFF
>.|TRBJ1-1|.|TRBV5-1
TGCGCCAGCAGCCCGCAGATACAGACCCCTGAAGCTTTCTTT
CASSPQIQTPEAFF
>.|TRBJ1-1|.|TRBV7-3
TGTGCCAGCAGCTTTCAGGCTAACACTGAAGCTTTCTTT
CASSFQANTEAFF
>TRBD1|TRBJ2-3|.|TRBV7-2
TGTGCCAGCAGCCTGGGACAGGGAAGATGGGGTAATACGCAGTATTTT
CASSLGQGRWGNTQYF
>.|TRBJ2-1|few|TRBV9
TGTGCCAGCAGCGTAGGGAGCAGCTCCTACAATGAGCAGTTCTTC
CASSVGSSSYNEQFF
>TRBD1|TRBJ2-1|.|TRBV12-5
TGTGCTAGTGGTTTGGCTACCGGGACAGGAAGCTCCTACAATGAGCAGTTCTTC
CASGLATGTGSSYNEQFF
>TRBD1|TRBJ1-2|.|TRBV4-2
TGTGCCAGCAGCCAAGGCCGGACAGGCGACCTCGGTGGCTACACCTTC
CASSQGRTGDLGGYTF
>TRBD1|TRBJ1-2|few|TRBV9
TGTGCCAGCAGCGCAAACCTTCGAGCAGGGGGACTCTATGGCTACACCTTC
CASSANLRAGGLYGYTF
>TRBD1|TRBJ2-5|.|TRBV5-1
TGCGCCAGCAGCTTGAGGCGGACAGGGATACAAGAGACCCAGTACTTC
CASSLRRTGIQETQYF
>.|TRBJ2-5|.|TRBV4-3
TGCGCCAGCAGCCAGTGGACTGGGAGCCCTGGGTCCCAGTACTTC
CASSQWTGSPGSQYF
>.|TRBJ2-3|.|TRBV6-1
TGTGCCAGCAGTGAAGTTGGGGGGGGCCCAGATACGCAGTATTTT
CASSEVGGGPDTQYF
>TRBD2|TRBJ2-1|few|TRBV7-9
TGTGCCAGCGCCCTCCCTAGCGGCACGAGCTCCTACAATGAGCAGTTCTTC
CASALPSGTSSYNEQFF
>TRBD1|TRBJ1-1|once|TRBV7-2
TGTGCCAGCAGCTCAAACTACCCACGGGACAGGGAGAACACTGAAGCTTTCTTT
CASSSNYPRDRENTEAFF
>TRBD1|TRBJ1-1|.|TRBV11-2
TGTGCCAGCAGCGGGGGGACAGGGGCTGAAGCTTTCTTT
CASSGGTGAEAFF
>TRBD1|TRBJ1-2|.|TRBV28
TGTGCCAGCAGTTTCGTGGCCGGGACAGCAGAACTATATGGCTACACCTTC
CASSFVAGTAELYGYTF
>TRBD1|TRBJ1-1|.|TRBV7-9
TGTGCCAGCAGCTCTAACAGGGGGAGAAACACTGAAGCTTTCTTT
CASSSNRGRNTEAFF
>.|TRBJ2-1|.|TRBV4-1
TGCGCCAGCAGCCATCTTCCGCGTAGACAGTACTCCTACAATGAGCAGTTCTTC
CASSHLPRRQYSYNEQFF
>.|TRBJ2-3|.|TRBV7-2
TGTGCCAGCAGCTCACTCCCCGGGAAGGGAGATACGCAGTATTTT
CASSSLPGKGDTQYF
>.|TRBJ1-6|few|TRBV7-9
TGTGCCAGCAGCTTATTGGGGGCACACTATAATTCACCCCTCCACTTT
CASSLLGAHYNSPLHF